This T cell receptor beta chain was obtained from a study of T cell responses to AZD1222 COVID-19 vaccine. Study results and caveats: Donors were largely white British and mainly female; clonal diversity was possibly underestimated. Targeting of unmutated variant regions was reportedly seen in nearly half of spike-specific TCRs.

The data were produced by immunoSEQ multiplex PCR, yet TCRdb's version contains in-frame clones alone and is incomplete. The sample gives about 100,000 clones, about 89% of which show up once; just over 8% is in the top ten. About this clone: Its antigen is unknown.

Germline values: CDR1 MNHEY, CDR2 SVGAGI. The CDR3 runs to 14 residues. The V and J ends lost 4 bases and 8 bases, in that order; junction bases with no gene match: 8. Second-dose timings of about 4 or about 12 weeks were pooled. The chain recombines TRBV6-5 with TRBJ2-1, with TRBD1 matching over 7 bases. This specimen consisted of peripheral blood, obtained 28 days after the second AZD1222 dose. This receptor was identified in an adult who received the AZD1222 COVID-19 vaccine. CDR3 nucleotide sequence: TGTGCCAGCAGTTCCAGACAGGGCCTCCATGAGCAGTTCTTC. Translated, it gives CASSSRQGLHEQFF.